The clone carrying this T cell receptor (beta chain) showed up just a few times. Its antigen is undetermined. Germline V gene lookup returns CDR1 ENHRY and CDR2 SYGVKD. Trimming took off 0 bases at V and 2 bases at J, with 7 bases between the two ends. CDR3 length: 14 amino acids. In terms of origin and age, donors were healthy Caucasian individuals from Russia aged about 6 to 90. Peripheral blood, about 10 milliliters per donor, was collected. The sample comes from a study of blood T cells in healthy people across ages. The study's findings and limits: Both naive CD4+ cell counts and diversity were greater in long-lived donors than in aged donors.

A J-beta primer mix and a sample-barcoded 5' primer were used in a second PCR of roughly 6 to 11 cycles. Every single cDNA molecule received a tag from a template-switch adaptor with 12 random nucleotides. TCRdb ran MiXCR on the 5' RACE reads and lists one entry per CDR3 protein. The repertoire consists of some 1.1 million distinct CDR3 sequences, with approximately 38% occurring once and the leading ten covering 13%. The V call is TRBV10-3, the J call TRBJ2-5, with D unresolved. What was sequenced was blood. The sequence came from a man aged 18 to 29 in good health. The CDR3 region has the DNA TGTGCCATCAGTGAGTCGTCGGCGCAAGAGACCCAGTACTTC. This gives the protein CAISESSAQETQYF.